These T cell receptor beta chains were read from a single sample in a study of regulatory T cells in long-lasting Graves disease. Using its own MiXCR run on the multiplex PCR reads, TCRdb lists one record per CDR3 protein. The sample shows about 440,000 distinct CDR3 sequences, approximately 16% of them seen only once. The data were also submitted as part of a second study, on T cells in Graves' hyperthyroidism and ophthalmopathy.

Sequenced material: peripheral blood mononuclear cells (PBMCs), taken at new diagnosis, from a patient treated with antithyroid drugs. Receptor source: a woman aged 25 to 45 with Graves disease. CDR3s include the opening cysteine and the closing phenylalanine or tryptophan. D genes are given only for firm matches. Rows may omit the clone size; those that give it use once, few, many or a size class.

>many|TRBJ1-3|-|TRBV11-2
TGTGCCAGCAGCTTCCCCTACGCCAGACTTGGAAACACCATATATTTT
CASSFPYARLGNTIYF
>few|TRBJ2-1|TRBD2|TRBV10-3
TGTGCCAGCAGTCTCGCGGGACTAGTGTACAATGAGCAGTCCTTC
CASSLAGLVYNEQSF
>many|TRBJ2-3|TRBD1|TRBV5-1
TGCGCCAGCAGCACCCGGACAGGGGAAAGCATAGATACGCAGTATTTT
CASSTRTGESIDTQYF
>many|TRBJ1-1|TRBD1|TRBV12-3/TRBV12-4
TGTGCCAGCAGTTTCATTGTCTACGCGACAGGGGAAGGGAACACTGAAGCTTTCTTT
CASSFIVYATGEGNTEAFF
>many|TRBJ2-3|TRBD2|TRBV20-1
TGCAGTGCTAGAGATTGGCGGGAGGTAGATACGCAGTATTTT
CSARDWREVDTQYF
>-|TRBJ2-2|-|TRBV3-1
TGTGCCAGCAGCCCGACACCCTACACGAACACCGGGGAGCTGTTTTTT
CASSPTPYTNTGELFF
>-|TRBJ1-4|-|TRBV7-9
TGTGCCAGCAGCTTAGCGTCAGGGGCTGAAAAACTGTTTTTT
CASSLASGAEKLFF
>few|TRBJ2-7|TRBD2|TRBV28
TGTGCCAGCAGGCCTAGCGGGATAAGCAACGAGCAGTACTTC
CASRPSGISNEQYF
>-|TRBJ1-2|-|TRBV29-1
TGCAGCGTTGACCAGGGCGCTAACTATGGCTACACCTTC
CSVDQGANYGYTF
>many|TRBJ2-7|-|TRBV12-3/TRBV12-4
TGTGCCAGCAGCCCGGGACGGCCCTCCTACGAGCAGTACTTC
CASSPGRPSYEQYF
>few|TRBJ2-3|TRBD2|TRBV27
TGTGCCAGCAGTTTAGTGATAGCGGGAGCTGATACGCAGTATTTT
CASSLVIAGADTQYF
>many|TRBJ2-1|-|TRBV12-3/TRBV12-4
TGTGCCAGCAGGGACTTCGCCACGGAGCAGTTCTTC
CASRDFATEQFF
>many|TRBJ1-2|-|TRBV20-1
TGCAGTGCTGGAACAGCTAACTATGGCTACACCTTC
CSAGTANYGYTF
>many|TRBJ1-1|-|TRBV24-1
TGTGCCACCGGACCCCGGGGGGGGACTGAAGCTTTCTTT
CATGPRGGTEAFF
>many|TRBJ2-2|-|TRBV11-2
TGTGCCAGCAATCCAGCGTCGGGTGGAGGGGAGCTGTTTTTT
CASNPASGGGELFF
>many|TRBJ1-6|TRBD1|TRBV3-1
TGTGCCAGCAGCCAGGGACAGGGGGCGTTCTATAATTCACCCCTCCACTTT
CASSQGQGAFYNSPLHF
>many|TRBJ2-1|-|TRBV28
TGTGCCAGCAATATACCTTCGGGGGATGAGCAGTTCTTC
CASNIPSGDEQFF
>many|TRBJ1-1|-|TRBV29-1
TGCAGCGTTATGGGTGGGGGGCTTGGTACTGAAGCTTTCTTT
CSVMGGGLGTEAFF
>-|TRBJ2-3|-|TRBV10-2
TGCGCCAGCCTTTCGGGTGACACAGATACGCAGTATTTT
CASLSGDTDTQYF
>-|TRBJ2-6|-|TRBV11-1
TGTGCCAGCAGCTGGGGGAGCTCTGGGGCCAACGTCCTGACTTTC
CASSWGSSGANVLTF
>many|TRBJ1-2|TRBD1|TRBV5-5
TGTGCCAGCAGCGTGGACAGGGGGAAGTATGGCTACACCTTC
CASSVDRGKYGYTF
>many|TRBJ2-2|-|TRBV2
TGTGCCAGCAGTGAATTCGGGGGGGAGCTGTTTTTT
CASSEFGGELFF
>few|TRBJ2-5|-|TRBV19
TGTGCCAGTTCGGGGCAGTCTCAAGAGACCCAGTACTTC
CASSGQSQETQYF
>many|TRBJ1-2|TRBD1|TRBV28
TGTGCCAGCAGTCAACACAGGGGTGGAGGCTACACCTTC
CASSQHRGGGYTF
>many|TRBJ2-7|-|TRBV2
TGTGCCAGCATCCGGGGGTACGAGCAGTACTTC
CASIRGYEQYF
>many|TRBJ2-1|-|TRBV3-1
TGTGCCAGCAGCCAAGATCGAGCCCAGGGGCCCTACAATGAGCAGTTCTTC
CASSQDRAQGPYNEQFF
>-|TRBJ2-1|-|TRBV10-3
TGTGCCATCAGTGAGTCAACCCTTGGGTACAATGAGCAGTTCTTC
CAISESTLGYNEQFF
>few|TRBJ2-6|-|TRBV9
TGTGCCAGCAGCGTAGTAACTGGGGCCAACGTCCTGACTTTC
CASSVVTGANVLTF
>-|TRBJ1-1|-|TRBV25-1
TGTGCCAGTTTGGCCGGAGGTAGGAACACTGAAGCTTTCTTT
CASLAGGRNTEAFF
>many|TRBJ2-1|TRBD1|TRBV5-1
TGCGCCAGCAGCTTGGTCGGGACAGGGGGGAATGAGCAGTTCTTC
CASSLVGTGGNEQFF
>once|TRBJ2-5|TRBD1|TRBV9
TGTGCCAGCAGCGTAGTAGGGACAGGGTACGATGAGCAGTACTTC
CASSVVGTGYDEQYF
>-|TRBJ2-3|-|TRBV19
TGTGCCAGTAGCCCAGGGGACCCGAGCACAGATACGCAGTATTTT
CASSPGDPSTDTQYF
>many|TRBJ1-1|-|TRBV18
TGTGCCAGCTCACCACGTACTCAGGGGAGGAACACTGAAGCTTTCTTT
CASSPRTQGRNTEAFF
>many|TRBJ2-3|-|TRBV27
TGTGCCAGCAGTTTAACCGGGAGCGCAGATACGCAGTATTTT
CASSLTGSADTQYF
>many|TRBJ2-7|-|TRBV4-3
TGCGCCAGCAGCCAGCTCCGAGGCGATCTGTACGAGCAGTACTTC
CASSQLRGDLYEQYF
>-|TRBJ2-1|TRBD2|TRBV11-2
TGTGCCAGCAGCTTGGCCCGGACTAGTAAGGAGCAGCTCTTC
CASSLARTSKEQLF
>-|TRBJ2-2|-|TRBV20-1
TGCAGTGCTTCTCCGGCCGGGGCGACGCTTACTATGAACACCGGGGAGCTGTTTTTT
CSASPAGATLTMNTGELFF
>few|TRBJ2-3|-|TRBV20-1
TGCAGTGCTGCAGACGGACCCATTAGCACAGATACGCAGTATTTT
CSAADGPISTDTQYF